This TCR beta chain was sequenced during a study of T cells in localized non-small cell lung cancer (dated by TCRdb to about 2020). A note on the overall study: Comparing tumors with uninvolved tumor-adjacent lungs, the study looked at the T cell repertoires of approximately 240 patients with early-stage NSCLC. The cohort comprised a few hundred treatment-naïve NSCLC patients with resected, localized lung tumors. Of the NSCLC patients, fewer than 150 were male and approximately 97 were female, and the mean age was about 69 years. Study-level results and caveats: The highest T cell clonality was observed in uninvolved tumor-adjacent lung, where clonality exceeded that of tumor, suggesting that antigenic responses were more focused in uninvolved tumor-adjacent lung. Higher blood T cell density associated with longer overall survival, while higher adjacent-lung clonality associated with shorter survival. Because multi-region sequencing of the tumors was not done, intratumor heterogeneity could not be ruled out. Because the study design was exploratory, TCR variables were selected using unadjusted p-values without false-discovery rate correction. A median of approximately 57 of the top 100 tumor clones were detected in paired uninvolved adjacent lung, and some 29 of these tumor clones were also found among the top 100 clones of the paired uninvolved adjacent lung.

At diagnosis, tumor, uninvolved tumor-adjacent lung and peripheral blood were collected and then preserved as a mix of FFPE and fresh-frozen material. For TCR repertoire profiling, blood samples were analyzed in the form of peripheral blood mononuclear cells. A remark on this clone: Its antigen is currently not known. Base quality data are lacking; no much larger clone is found one base away.

TCR beta CDR3 regions were sequenced from DNA using the immunoSEQ Assay. On the authors' methods: To compute T cell density, TCR beta template counts were normalized to usable DNA, which was estimated by amplifying housekeeping genes. Using the preseqR package, richness was estimated by extrapolating to 120,000 templates for tissue samples and 400,000 templates for PBMC samples. Clonality was calculated as one minus Pielou's evenness. Tissue-enriched TCRs were identified by differential abundance testing using productive amino-acid clonotypes, minimum total count 5 and alpha 0.1. Repertoire overlap between compartments was quantified with the Jaccard Index and Morisita Overlap Index. GLIPH grouped TCR beta CDR3s together with public tetramer-defined viral CDR3s, and a viral motif had to include at least three viral sequences and also show V-gene enrichment. Here the immuneACCESS table is served through TCRdb, limited to in-frame sequences with V and J called. Missing clones are a known gap in these copies; in checked studies unresolved V genes cover under half, and the rest lacks a known reason. The V and J calls and the clone size are those of that table, but D and trimming were determined from the DNA. A total of about 52,000 clones appear in this sample, more than 85% of them only once. The ten biggest clones cover about 16% of the sample.

This TCR came from a female donor with stage II lung adenocarcinoma. The sequenced sample was PBMCs, obtained before any cancer treatment.

The CDR3 here reads CASCASLTYGYTF. The DNA sequence is as follows: TGTGCCAGCTGTGCCAGTCTGACCTATGGCTACACCTTC. The chain employs TRBV27 and TRBJ1-2, with no reliable assignment of the D segment. Reading the germline V gene (reference sequence) gives CDR1 MNHEY and CDR2 SMNVEV. V gives up 8 bases and J gives up 4 bases, and the segment between their germline ends measures 14 bases. Measured from the cysteine to the phenylalanine, the CDR3 is 13 residues long. Only the CDR3 region is kept as DNA, spanning 39 bases read in frame from base 1.